These T cell receptor beta chains were read from a single sample in a study of blood T cell repertoires in COVID-19. Here immunoSEQ multiplex PCR was the method, and the copy in TCRdb shows in-frame clones only, minus some. The sample records some 300,000 clones, around four fifths being singletons. The source material was peripheral blood. These receptors came from a woman aged 45 to 65 with active or convalescent COVID-19. The CDR3 runs from the conserved cysteine through the conserved F or W. A D gene is named only where the DNA matches it firmly. Expanded clones get a size class; other rows say once, few or many, or leave the size out.

TRBV12-3/TRBV12-4	TRBJ1-5	.	.	TGTGCCAGCACCCTAAGCAATCAGCCCCAGCATTTT	CASTLSNQPQHF
TRBV19	TRBJ2-1	TRBD2	once	TGTGCCAGTAGTATAGGTAGCGGGAGGAACAACAATGAGCAGTTCTTC	CASSIGSGRNNNEQFF
TRBV28	TRBJ1-1	.	.	TGTGCCAGCAGTTTACCGGGGGTAACTGAAGCTTTCTTT	CASSLPGVTEAFF
TRBV7-9	TRBJ2-1	.	.	TGTGCCACCCGAGCTTCGCGGTACAATGAGCAGTTCTTC	CATRASRYNEQFF
TRBV14	TRBJ2-7	TRBD2	.	TGTGCCAGCAGCCCGGGACTACTCCTCGAGCAGTACTTC	CASSPGLLLEQYF
TRBV7-9	TRBJ1-4	TRBD1	.	TGTGCCAGCAGCGACAGGGCCGCTAGGACTAATGAAAAACTGTTTTTT	CASSDRAARTNEKLFF
TRBV7-8	TRBJ2-1	.	.	TGTGCCAGCAGCTTCTCTAGCGCAGGATGGAGCTCCTACAATGAGCAGTTCTTC	CASSFSSAGWSSYNEQFF
TRBV5-4	TRBJ2-5	TRBD2	.	TGTGCCAGCAGACCTGGACTAGCGGCGGCCGCAGAGACCCAGTACTTC	CASRPGLAAAAETQYF
TRBV5-8	TRBJ1-2	.	.	TGTGCCAGCAGCTTGTTAAGAGCCTTTGAGGGCTATGGCTACACCTTC	CASSLLRAFEGYGYTF
TRBV27	TRBJ1-3	.	.	TGTGCCAGCAGTCCAGAAGCAGGGCTTTTTGGAAACACCATATATTTT	CASSPEAGLFGNTIYF
TRBV19	TRBJ1-1	.	few	TGTGCCAGTACAGGGGATGACACTGAAGCTTTCTTT	CASTGDDTEAFF
TRBV27	TRBJ1-1	.	.	TGTGCCAGCAGTCCTTTCGGGGAAGGGGGCACTGAAGCTTTCTTT	CASSPFGEGGTEAFF
TRBV6-5	TRBJ1-5	.	.	TGTGCCAGCAGTTACTCGGCCGATCAGCCCCAGCATTTT	CASSYSADQPQHF
TRBV7-8	TRBJ2-1	.	.	TGTGCCAGCAGCTTATGGACTAACTCCTACAATGAGCAGTTCTTC	CASSLWTNSYNEQFF
TRBV6-5	TRBJ2-5	.	.	TGTGCCAGCAGTTACCGGCGGTGGGAGACCCAGTACTTC	CASSYRRWETQYF
TRBV7-9	TRBJ2-1	.	.	TGTGCCAGCAGCTTAAGGCGGCCTTGGGGGGTTGAGAATGAGCAGTTCTTC	CASSLRRPWGVENEQFF
TRBV28	TRBJ1-3	.	once	TGTGCCAGCAGTTTTAGGGGTTATGGAAACACCATATATTTT	CASSFRGYGNTIYF
TRBV28	TRBJ1-2	TRBD1	.	TGTGCCAGCAGACAGGACAGGGAAGGCTACACCTTC	CASRQDREGYTF
TRBV11-2	TRBJ2-1	TRBD1	.	TGTGCCAGCAGGAAGGACAGGGATAGGGATGAGCAGTTCTTC	CASRKDRDRDEQFF
TRBV3-1/TRBV3-2	TRBJ2-5	.	.	TGTGCCAGCAGCCAAGTGGACATCCAAGAGACCCAGTACTTC	CASSQVDIQETQYF
TRBV6-5	TRBJ1-1	TRBD1	.	TGTGCCAGCAGGACAGGGGCGGTGAACACTGAAGCTTTCTTT	CASRTGAVNTEAFF
TRBV23-1	TRBJ2-5	.	.	TGCGCCACGACCCAGGGAATTCCCAAAGAGACCCAGTACTTC	CATTQGIPKETQYF
TRBV11-3	TRBJ2-1	TRBD2	.	TGTGCCAGCAGCCACCCCCTTTCTAGCGGGAGTAACAATGAGCAGTTCTTC	CASSHPLSSGSNNEQFF
TRBV2	TRBJ2-7	TRBD1	.	TGTGCCAGCAGTGACGGAGAAATCTCAGGGGGAAAGCAGTACTTC	CASSDGEISGGKQYF
TRBV5-4	TRBJ1-2	.	.	TGTGCCAGCAGCAACCGACGGGAGATGTATAACTATGGCTACACCTTC	CASSNRREMYNYGYTF
TRBV1	TRBJ2-2	.	.	TGCACCAGCAGCCAAGATCGGGAGACCAACACCGGGGAGCTGTTTTTT	CTSSQDRETNTGELFF
TRBV6-5	TRBJ2-5	.	.	TGTGCCAGCAGTTACGGCACTCCGGGGAGGGAGACCCAGTACTTC	CASSYGTPGRETQYF
TRBV3-1/TRBV3-2	TRBJ1-5	.	.	TGTGCCAGCAGCCAAGGGACAGCTTATAGCAATCAGCCCCAGCATTTT	CASSQGTAYSNQPQHF